A selection of T cell receptor beta chains follows, all from one sample in a study of a mutant IDH1 vaccine in newly diagnosed glioma. Libraries were prepared by immunoSEQ multiplex PCR; TCRdb keeps only in-frame clonotypes and omits some of them. The sample gives about 36,000 clones, roughly 92% of which show up once; about 20% is in the top ten. The sequences come from PBMCs, collected from a glioma patient treated with radiotherapy, temozolomide or both. The origin of the receptors is a young man with glioma. The CDR3 runs from the conserved cysteine through the conserved F or W. A D gene is named only where the DNA matches it firmly. The size of a clone is reported for some rows only, either as once, few or many, or as a class for expanded clones.

J gene: TRBJ2-3; D gene: TRBD2; V gene: TRBV6-6; clone size: .; CDR3 protein: CASSPPQGGSADTQYF; CDR3 DNA: TGTGCCAGCAGTCCCCCCCAGGGCGGGAGTGCAGATACGCAGTATTTT
J gene: TRBJ1-1; D gene: .; V gene: TRBV7-8; clone size: .; CDR3 protein: CASSSLRGSLNTEAFF; CDR3 DNA: TGTGCCAGCAGCTCCTTAAGAGGCTCTCTGAACACTGAAGCTTTCTTT
J gene: TRBJ2-5; D gene: .; V gene: TRBV30; clone size: .; CDR3 protein: CAWSKAEETQYF; CDR3 DNA: TGTGCCTGGAGTAAGGCCGAGGAGACCCAGTACTTC
J gene: TRBJ1-1; D gene: .; V gene: TRBV4-1; clone size: .; CDR3 protein: CASSQELQGNTEAFF; CDR3 DNA: TGCGCCAGCAGCCAAGAACTTCAGGGGAACACTGAAGCTTTCTTT
J gene: TRBJ1-5; D gene: TRBD1; V gene: TRBV6-5; clone size: .; CDR3 protein: CASSRDRGNQPQHF; CDR3 DNA: TGTGCCAGCAGCCGGGACAGGGGCAATCAGCCCCAGCATTTT
J gene: TRBJ1-2; D gene: TRBD1; V gene: TRBV7-9; clone size: .; CDR3 protein: CASSSGAGQTYGYTF; CDR3 DNA: TGTGCCAGCAGCTCTGGGGCGGGACAGACCTATGGCTACACCTTC
J gene: TRBJ2-2; D gene: .; V gene: TRBV21-1; clone size: .; CDR3 protein: CASSKQAEPTTNTGELFF; CDR3 DNA: TGTGCCAGCAGCAAACAAGCGGAGCCAACGACGAACACCGGGGAGCTGTTTTTT
J gene: TRBJ2-1; D gene: .; V gene: TRBV5-8; clone size: .; CDR3 protein: CASSLILAGEQFF; CDR3 DNA: TGTGCCAGCAGCTTGATTCTCGCGGGTGAGCAGTTCTTC
J gene: TRBJ2-5; D gene: .; V gene: TRBV7-8; clone size: .; CDR3 protein: CASSLARGLQETQYF; CDR3 DNA: TGTGCCAGCAGCTTAGCCCGGGGGTTACAAGAGACCCAGTACTTC
J gene: TRBJ1-6; D gene: TRBD1; V gene: TRBV4-3; clone size: .; CDR3 protein: CASSQDRGTNSPLHF; CDR3 DNA: TGCGCCAGCAGCCAGGACAGGGGGACGAATTCACCCCTCCACTTT
J gene: TRBJ1-2; D gene: .; V gene: TRBV28; clone size: .; CDR3 protein: CASSSRGYGYTF; CDR3 DNA: TGTGCCAGCAGCTCTAGGGGGTATGGCTACACCTTC
J gene: TRBJ2-7; D gene: .; V gene: TRBV29-1; clone size: .; CDR3 protein: CSVERQGGNEQYF; CDR3 DNA: TGCAGCGTTGAAAGGCAGGGGGGCAACGAGCAGTACTTC
J gene: TRBJ1-4; D gene: .; V gene: TRBV7-8; clone size: .; CDR3 protein: CASSFSQNPTNEKLFF; CDR3 DNA: TGTGCCAGCAGCTTTTCCCAGAATCCCACTAATGAAAAACTGTTTTTT
J gene: TRBJ2-2; D gene: .; V gene: TRBV27; clone size: .; CDR3 protein: CASSPGHGSGELFF; CDR3 DNA: TGTGCCAGCAGTCCGGGACATGGATCCGGGGAGCTGTTTTTT
J gene: TRBJ1-1; D gene: .; V gene: TRBV5-6; clone size: few; CDR3 protein: CASSLIKGGLNTEAFF; CDR3 DNA: TGTGCCAGCAGCTTAATAAAGGGGGGGTTGAACACTGAAGCTTTCTTT
J gene: TRBJ2-5; D gene: .; V gene: TRBV28; clone size: .; CDR3 protein: CASTTGRDQETQYF; CDR3 DNA: TGTGCCAGCACCACCGGTAGGGACCAAGAGACCCAGTACTTC
J gene: TRBJ1-5; D gene: .; V gene: TRBV7-9; clone size: .; CDR3 protein: CASSLEEGYTAGQPQHF; CDR3 DNA: TGTGCCAGCAGCTTAGAAGAAGGGTATACCGCGGGACAGCCCCAGCATTTT
J gene: TRBJ2-1; D gene: .; V gene: TRBV4-2; clone size: .; CDR3 protein: CASSLRDSHPNEQFF; CDR3 DNA: TGTGCCAGCAGCCTCCGGGACTCCCACCCCAATGAGCAGTTCTTC
J gene: TRBJ1-1; D gene: .; V gene: TRBV29-1; clone size: .; CDR3 protein: CSVERGRGEAFF; CDR3 DNA: TGCAGCGTTGAACGGGGCAGGGGAGAAGCTTTCTTT
J gene: TRBJ1-5; D gene: TRBD1; V gene: TRBV7-2; clone size: .; CDR3 protein: CASSPGTGFNQPQHF; CDR3 DNA: TGTGCCAGCAGCCCCGGGACAGGATTTAATCAGCCCCAGCATTTT
J gene: TRBJ2-7; D gene: TRBD2; V gene: TRBV30; clone size: .; CDR3 protein: CAWERDGYEQYF; CDR3 DNA: TGTGCCTGGGAGCGGGACGGGTACGAGCAGTACTTC
J gene: TRBJ1-1; D gene: .; V gene: TRBV18; clone size: .; CDR3 protein: CASSRANMNTEAFF; CDR3 DNA: TGTGCCAGCTCACGGGCCAATATGAACACTGAAGCTTTCTTT
J gene: TRBJ2-6; D gene: .; V gene: TRBV4-1; clone size: .; CDR3 protein: CASSQVRSSGANVLTF; CDR3 DNA: TGCGCCAGCAGCCAAGTACGGTCCTCTGGGGCCAACGTCCTGACTTTC
J gene: TRBJ1-1; D gene: .; V gene: TRBV6-5; clone size: .; CDR3 protein: CASSYEPGNTEAFF; CDR3 DNA: TGTGCCAGCAGTTACGAGCCGGGGAACACTGAAGCTTTCTTT
J gene: TRBJ2-7; D gene: .; V gene: TRBV5-1; clone size: once; CDR3 protein: CASSPMRGYEQYF; CDR3 DNA: TGCGCCAGCAGCCCAATGCGGGGCTACGAGCAGTACTTC
J gene: TRBJ1-2; D gene: .; V gene: TRBV2; clone size: .; CDR3 protein: CASSEALRGGNYGYTF; CDR3 DNA: TGTGCCAGCAGTGAAGCGCTTCGGGGCGGGAACTATGGCTACACCTTC
J gene: TRBJ2-3; D gene: TRBD2; V gene: TRBV7-9; clone size: .; CDR3 protein: CASSTGTSPKSTDTQYF; CDR3 DNA: TGTGCCAGCAGCACCGGGACTAGCCCCAAGAGCACAGATACGCAGTATTTT
J gene: TRBJ2-1; D gene: TRBD2; V gene: TRBV25-1; clone size: .; CDR3 protein: CASRVLAGLDNEQFF; CDR3 DNA: TGTGCCAGCAGGGTACTAGCGGGGCTTGACAATGAGCAGTTCTTC
J gene: TRBJ1-5; D gene: .; V gene: TRBV9; clone size: .; CDR3 protein: CASSVDGNQAQHF; CDR3 DNA: TGTGCCAGCAGCGTAGACGGAAATCAGGCCCAGCATTTT
J gene: TRBJ1-2; D gene: .; V gene: TRBV29-1; clone size: once; CDR3 protein: CSVSISQSANYYGYTF; CDR3 DNA: TGCAGCGTGTCAATCTCTCAGTCAGCCAACTACTATGGCTACACCTTC
J gene: TRBJ2-7; D gene: .; V gene: TRBV18; clone size: .; CDR3 protein: CASSPPSSYEQYF; CDR3 DNA: TGTGCCAGCTCACCACCGTCCTCCTACGAGCAGTACTTC
J gene: TRBJ1-5; D gene: .; V gene: TRBV30; clone size: .; CDR3 protein: CAWSVRVGNNQPQHF; CDR3 DNA: TGTGCCTGGAGTGTACGAGTGGGGAACAATCAGCCCCAGCATTTT
J gene: TRBJ2-3; D gene: .; V gene: TRBV9; clone size: .; CDR3 protein: CASSVGTLSTDTQYF; CDR3 DNA: TGTGCCAGCAGCGTAGGGACACTTAGCACAGATACGCAGTATTTT
J gene: TRBJ1-5; D gene: .; V gene: TRBV2; clone size: .; CDR3 protein: CASAGDSGNQPQHF; CDR3 DNA: TGTGCCAGCGCGGGGGATAGTGGCAATCAGCCCCAGCATTTT
J gene: TRBJ2-2; D gene: .; V gene: TRBV7-3; clone size: .; CDR3 protein: CASSLGGTGELFF; CDR3 DNA: TGTGCCAGCAGCTTAGGGGGTACCGGGGAGCTGTTTTTT